The TCR beta chain under discussion was sequenced for a study of T cells in Graves' hyperthyroidism and ophthalmopathy. TCR beta CDR3 sequences were amplified from RNA transcripts. HTBI primers were employed in a first-round RT-PCR of the TCR CDR3. MiXCR was run by TCRdb on the multiplex PCR reads, yielding one entry per CDR3 protein. The data hold 350,000 to 400,000 distinct CDR3 sequences, with more than 13% observed a single time. CDR1 and CDR2 from the germline V gene are SGHRS and YFSETQ. The CDR3 has 13 residues. Trimming removed 1 base from V and 5 bases from J, with 9 bases in between. This clonotype was found a few times.

Material: blood. The chain joins TRBV5-1 to TRBJ2-5; D gene uncertain. The receptor was isolated from a woman aged 25-40 years with Graves' hyperthyroidism. In nucleotides, the CDR3 is TGCGCCAGCAGCTTGAACTTCTTCGAGACCCAGTACTTC. This codes for CASSLNFFETQYF.